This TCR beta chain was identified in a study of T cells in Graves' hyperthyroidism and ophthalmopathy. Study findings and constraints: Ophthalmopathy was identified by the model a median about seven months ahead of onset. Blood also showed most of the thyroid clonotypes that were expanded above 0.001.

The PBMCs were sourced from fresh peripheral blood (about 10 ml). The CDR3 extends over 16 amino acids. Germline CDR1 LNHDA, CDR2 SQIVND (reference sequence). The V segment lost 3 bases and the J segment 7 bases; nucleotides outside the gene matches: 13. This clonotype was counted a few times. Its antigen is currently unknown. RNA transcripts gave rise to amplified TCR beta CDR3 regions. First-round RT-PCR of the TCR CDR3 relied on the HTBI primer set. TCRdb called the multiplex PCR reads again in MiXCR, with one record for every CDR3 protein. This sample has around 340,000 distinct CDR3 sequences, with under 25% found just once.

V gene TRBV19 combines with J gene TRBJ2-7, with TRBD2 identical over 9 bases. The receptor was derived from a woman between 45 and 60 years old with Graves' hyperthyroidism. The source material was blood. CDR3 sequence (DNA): TGTGCCAGTAGTATCAATGGCGGGGGGGCCGGGAGGGAGCAGTACTTC. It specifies CASSINGGGAGREQYF.